The rows below give T cell receptor beta chains drawn from one sample of a study of T cells in narcolepsy. Assay: immunoSEQ multiplex PCR; the TCRdb copy retains only in-frame clones and omits some. Of 30,000 to 35,000 clones listed, roughly 87% were seen once; the top ten hold less than 3%. The sample was CD45RA- memory CD4+ T cells from PBMCs. These TCRs come from a human donor with narcolepsy. Both conserved end residues are part of each CDR3. The D gene is left open where the match is weak. For some rows the clone size is stated as once, few or many, or as a class when expanded; others skip it.

>-|TRBJ2-4|TRBD2|TRBV2
CASSTVTSGAGPQYF
TGTGCCAGCAGTACGGTGACTAGCGGGGCGGGCCCCCAGTACTTC
>-|TRBJ1-4|-|TRBV15
CATSGDAGLNEKLFF
TGTGCCACCAGCGGGGATGCGGGACTTAATGAAAAACTGTTTTTT
>-|TRBJ1-6|-|TRBV7-9
CASSPRPSAGSNSPLHF
TGTGCCAGCAGCCCCCGTCCGTCGGCCGGGAGTAATTCACCCCTCCACTTT
>-|TRBJ2-7|-|TRBV2
CASSERAGRFLHEQYF
TGTGCCAGCAGTGAAAGGGCAGGGAGATTCCTCCACGAGCAGTACTTC
>-|TRBJ1-4|-|TRBV5-5
CASSLVPLEKLFF
TGTGCCAGCAGCTTGGTCCCCCTTGAAAAACTGTTTTTT
>once|TRBJ2-7|-|TRBV5-5
CASSRLGSYEQYF
TGTGCCAGCTCTCGGCTGGGCTCCTACGAGCAGTACTTC
>-|TRBJ2-5|TRBD2|TRBV27
CASSLLAAQETQYF
TGTGCCAGCAGTTTGCTAGCGGCCCAAGAGACCCAGTACTTC
>-|TRBJ2-6|-|TRBV5-4
CASSLWTASGANVLTF
TGTGCCAGCAGCTTGTGGACAGCCTCTGGGGCCAACGTCCTGACTTTC
>-|TRBJ1-1|-|TRBV29-1
CSVSTVNTEAFF
TGCAGCGTTTCAACGGTGAACACTGAAGCTTTCTTT
>-|TRBJ1-1|TRBD1|TRBV27
CASTMGGGHPSGAEAFF
TGTGCCAGCACCATGGGAGGGGGCCACCCCTCAGGGGCTGAAGCTTTCTTT
>-|TRBJ1-1|TRBD1|TRBV7-2
CASSATRRDRGTRNTEAFF
TGTGCCAGCAGCGCAACCAGACGGGACAGGGGAACGAGGAACACTGAAGCTTTCTTT
>-|TRBJ1-1|-|TRBV5-1
CASSLEATSTEAFF
TGCGCCAGCAGCTTGGAGGCGACGAGCACTGAAGCTTTCTTT
>-|TRBJ2-1|TRBD2|TRBV7-6
CASSLAGLAGLGSYNEQFF
TGTGCCAGCAGCTTAGCGGGACTAGCGGGACTGGGCTCCTACAATGAGCAGTTCTTC
>-|TRBJ1-2|-|TRBV7-3
CASSLGSRGRGYTF
TGTGCCAGCAGCTTGGGGTCTAGGGGTCGCGGCTACACCTTC
>-|TRBJ2-7|-|TRBV29-1
CSVGTTGSYEQYF
TGCAGCGTGGGGACAACCGGGTCCTACGAGCAGTACTTC
>-|TRBJ2-1|-|TRBV30
CAWSVTGREEQFF
TGTGCCTGGAGTGTAACAGGCCGCGAGGAGCAGTTCTTC
>once|TRBJ1-5|-|TRBV30
CAWSARNNQPQHF
TGTGCCTGGAGTGCCCGCAATAATCAGCCCCAGCATTTT
>-|TRBJ2-6|-|TRBV7-3
CASSHRQLSGANVLTF
TGTGCCAGCAGCCACCGACAGCTCTCTGGGGCCAACGTCCTGACTTTC
>-|TRBJ1-4|TRBD1|TRBV7-2
CASSLEQGEGKLFF
TGTGCCAGCAGCTTAGAGCAGGGGGAGGGAAAACTGTTTTTT
>-|TRBJ2-5|-|TRBV14
CASSPIGREETQYF
TGTGCCAGCAGCCCGATAGGCAGGGAAGAGACCCAGTACTTC
>few|TRBJ1-3|TRBD1|TRBV2
CASSETGGAGNTIYF
TGTGCCAGCAGTGAAACAGGGGGGGCTGGAAACACCATATATTTT
>-|TRBJ2-2|TRBD1|TRBV18
CASSPRLMQGDTGELFF
TGTGCCAGCTCACCACGGCTTATGCAGGGGGACACCGGGGAGCTGTTTTTT
>-|TRBJ2-4|TRBD2|TRBV7-6
CASSLGGGEGSSKNIQYF
TGTGCCAGCAGCTTAGGGGGGGGAGAGGGGTCGTCCAAAAACATTCAGTACTTC
>-|TRBJ2-7|-|TRBV4-3
CASSQGVRREQYF
TGCGCCAGCAGCCAAGGGGTCCGGCGGGAGCAGTACTTC
>-|TRBJ1-2|-|TRBV18
CASSPVRSTNYGYTF
TGTGCCAGCTCCCCGGTAAGGTCCACTAACTATGGCTACACCTTC
>-|TRBJ2-1|TRBD2|TRBV5-1
CASSQTSGIYNEQFF
TGCGCCAGCAGCCAGACTAGCGGCATCTACAATGAGCAGTTCTTC
>-|TRBJ1-1|-|TRBV5-1
CASSENGNFGGTEAFF
TGCGCCAGCAGCGAGAATGGGAACTTTGGGGGCACTGAAGCTTTCTTT
>-|TRBJ1-1|-|TRBV6-1
CASSKRENTEAFF
TGTGCCAGCAGTAAGCGGGAGAACACTGAAGCTTTCTTT
>-|TRBJ1-2|TRBD1|TRBV9
CASSVGGTGSYSYGYTF
TGTGCCAGCAGCGTAGGGGGGACAGGGAGTTACAGCTATGGCTACACCTTC
>-|TRBJ2-1|TRBD2|TRBV11-3
CASSLDRGSGVDEQFF
TGTGCCAGCAGCTTAGATAGGGGTAGCGGGGTGGATGAGCAGTTCTTC
>-|TRBJ2-5|-|TRBV5-1
CASRQTGSAQETQYF
TGCGCCAGCAGGCAAACAGGGTCAGCTCAAGAGACCCAGTACTTC
>-|TRBJ2-1|TRBD2|TRBV7-6
CASSLRGTSGYNEQFF
TGTGCCAGCAGCTTACGGGGGACTAGTGGTTACAATGAGCAGTTCTTC
>-|TRBJ2-3|-|TRBV5-1
CASRSGTGTDTQYF
TGCGCCAGCAGGTCGGGGACGGGCACAGATACGCAGTATTTT
>few|TRBJ1-6|-|TRBV5-1
CASSLSTAADSPLHF
TGCGCCAGCAGCTTGTCGACAGCTGCTGATTCACCCCTCCACTTT
>-|TRBJ2-1|-|TRBV2
CASSPPISYNEQFF
TGTGCCAGCAGTCCTCCCATCTCCTACAATGAGCAGTTCTTC
>-|TRBJ1-2|-|TRBV7-9
CASSLAPGYGYTF
TGTGCCAGCAGCTTAGCGCCAGGATATGGCTACACCTTC
>-|TRBJ1-2|-|TRBV19
CASSIDYLGSGYGYTF
TGTGCCAGTAGTATAGATTACCTCGGCTCCGGCTATGGCTACACCTTC
>-|TRBJ2-2|-|TRBV2
CASSEPLGELFF
TGTGCCAGCAGTGAACCTCTAGGGGAGCTGTTTTTT
>-|TRBJ2-3|TRBD2|TRBV9
CASSRGSGGTDTQYF
TGTGCCAGCAGCCGGGGTAGCGGGGGCACAGATACGCAGTATTTT
>-|TRBJ1-4|-|TRBV7-9
CASSPGWGQDEKLFF
TGTGCCAGCAGCCCAGGTTGGGGGCAGGATGAAAAACTGTTTTTT
>-|TRBJ1-4|-|TRBV4-2
CASSQVSLTGPNEKLFF
TGTGCCAGCAGCCAAGTTAGCTTGACAGGACCTAATGAAAAACTGTTTTTT
>-|TRBJ2-5|-|TRBV7-8
CASSLGNLQETQYF
TGTGCCAGCAGCCTCGGGAACCTACAAGAGACCCAGTACTTC
>-|TRBJ1-2|TRBD1|TRBV7-3
CASSTRTGGGYTF
TGTGCCAGCAGCACCCGGACAGGGGGTGGCTACACCTTC
>-|TRBJ1-2|-|TRBV7-8
CASSLYPRRVVEANYGYTF
TGTGCCAGCAGCTTGTACCCCAGGAGGGTGGTTGAGGCTAACTATGGCTACACCTTC
>-|TRBJ2-3|-|TRBV13
CASSSLTDTQYF
TGTGCCAGCAGCTCTCTGACAGATACGCAGTATTTT
>medium-sized|TRBJ1-1|TRBD1|TRBV19
CASTEDRDGSEAFF
TGTGCCAGTACAGAGGACAGGGATGGTTCGGAAGCTTTCTTT
>-|TRBJ2-2|-|TRBV29-1
CSVKIRLANTGELFF
TGCAGCGTGAAGATCAGACTAGCGAACACCGGGGAGCTGTTTTTT
>-|TRBJ1-3|TRBD1|TRBV5-5
CASSTVIGGQGRVNTIYF
TGTGCCAGCAGCACAGTTATCGGGGGACAGGGTCGAGTAAACACCATATATTTT
>once|TRBJ1-4|TRBD1|TRBV10-3
CAISSKGGADEKLFF
TGTGCCATCAGCAGCAAAGGGGGCGCGGATGAAAAACTGTTTTTT
>-|TRBJ1-2|-|TRBV7-8
CASSLVRGGYTF
TGTGCCAGCAGCCTAGTGAGAGGTGGCTACACCTTC
>-|TRBJ1-5|TRBD1|TRBV6-1
CASSASGGGQPQHF
TGTGCCAGCAGTGCTTCAGGGGGCGGTCAGCCCCAGCATTTT
>-|TRBJ1-3|-|TRBV5-4
CASSSEWESGNTIYF
TGTGCCAGCAGCTCGGAGTGGGAATCTGGAAACACCATATATTTT
>-|TRBJ2-3|-|TRBV11-2
CASSPIRGADTQYF
TGTGCCAGCAGCCCGATCCGGGGAGCAGATACGCAGTATTTT
>once|TRBJ1-5|-|TRBV7-2
CASSLAADPGPQHF
TGTGCCAGCAGCTTAGCTGCGGATCCCGGGCCCCAGCATTTT
>-|TRBJ1-2|-|TRBV4-2
CASSLGPPDRLINYGYTF
TGTGCCAGCAGCTTAGGGCCCCCTGACAGGTTAATTAACTATGGCTACACCTTC